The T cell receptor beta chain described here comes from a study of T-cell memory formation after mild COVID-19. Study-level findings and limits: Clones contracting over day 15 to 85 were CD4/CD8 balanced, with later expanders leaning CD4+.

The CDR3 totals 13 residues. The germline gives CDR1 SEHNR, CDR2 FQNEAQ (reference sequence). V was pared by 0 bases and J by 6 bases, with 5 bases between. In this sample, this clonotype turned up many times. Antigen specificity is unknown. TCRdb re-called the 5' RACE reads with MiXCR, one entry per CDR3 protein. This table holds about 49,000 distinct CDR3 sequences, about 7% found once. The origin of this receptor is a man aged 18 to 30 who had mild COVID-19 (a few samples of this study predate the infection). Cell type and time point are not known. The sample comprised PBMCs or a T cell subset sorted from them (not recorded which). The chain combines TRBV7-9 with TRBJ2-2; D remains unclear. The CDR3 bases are TGTGCCAGCAGCTTAGCAGGGTCCGGGGAGCTGTTTTTT. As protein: CASSLAGSGELFF.